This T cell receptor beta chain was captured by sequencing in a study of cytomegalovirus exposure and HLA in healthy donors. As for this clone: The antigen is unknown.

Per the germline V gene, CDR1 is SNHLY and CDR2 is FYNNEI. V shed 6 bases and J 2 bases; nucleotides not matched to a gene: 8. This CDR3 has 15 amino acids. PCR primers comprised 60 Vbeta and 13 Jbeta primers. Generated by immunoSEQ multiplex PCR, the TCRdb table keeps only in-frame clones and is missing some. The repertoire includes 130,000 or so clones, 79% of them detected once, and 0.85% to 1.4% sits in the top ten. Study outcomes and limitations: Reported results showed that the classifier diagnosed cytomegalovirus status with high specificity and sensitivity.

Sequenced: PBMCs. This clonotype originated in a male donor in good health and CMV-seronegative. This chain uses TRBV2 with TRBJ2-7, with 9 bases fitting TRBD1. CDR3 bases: TGTGCCAGCAGGTCCCCCCGGGACAGGGCCTACGAGCAGTACTTC. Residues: CASRSPRDRAYEQYF.